A single sample is the source of the 19 T cell receptor beta chains below, sequenced in a study of T-cell reconstitution after alpha-beta-depleted transplantation in children. Unique molecular identifiers were incorporated during preparation of the TCRbeta library. Each CDR3 protein gets one entry after TCRdb re-called the PCR reads with MiXCR. This table has some 400,000 distinct CDR3 sequences, 20% appearing once. Sample: PBMCs from the stem cell graft donor, taken from the stem cell graft. Source of these receptors: a human donor who donated a stem cell graft to a child with acute myeloid leukemia.

The V and J genes are TRBV29-1 and TRBJ1-2; the D is unclear. Deletions cut 0 bases from V and 2 bases from J, with 10 bases between. Germline V CDR1 and CDR2: SQVTM, ANQGSEA. This CDR3 is 14 amino acids long. The CDR3 region is CSVEDIAANYGYTF. CDR3 sequence (DNA): TGCAGCGTTGAAGATATAGCAGCCAACTATGGCTACACCTTC.

This clonotype was recorded only once. V and J are TRBV20-1 and TRBJ2-7; tentatively, D is TRBD2 (6 bases). There are 16 residues in the CDR3. V was cut by 4 bases and J by 0 bases, with 19 bases left in between. Looked up from germline, CDR1 is DFQATT and CDR2 is SNEGSKA (reference sequence). CDR3 coding DNA: TGCAGTGCTATCCAACGGGGAGGCCTAAGCTCCTACGAGCAGTACTTC. Residues: CSAIQRGGLSSYEQYF.

The chain recombines TRBV25-1 with TRBJ2-7, with TRBD2 as a possible D gene (5 bases). Per the germline V gene, CDR1 is MGHDK and CDR2 is SYGVNS. The CDR3 has 15 residues. Trimming left V 4 bases short and J 0 bases short, with 13 bases between. The CDR3 region is CASSGSGSSSYEQYF. Here the CDR3 DNA reads TGTGCCAGCAGTGGCTCGGGGTCGAGCTCCTACGAGCAGTACTTC.

The table lists this clonotype with many counts. CDR3 loop: CASSLHADTQYF. The DNA of the CDR3 is TGTGCCAGCAGCCTTCATGCAGATACGCAGTATTTT. This chain links TRBV7-9 with TRBJ2-3, with D uncertain. The V end lost 5 bases, the J end lost 4 bases, and 7 bases lay between the germline ends. The CDR3 has 12 amino acids. CDR1 is SEHNR and CDR2 is FQNEAQ in the germline V gene (reference sequence).

On this clonotype: Since a much larger clone is just one base distant, this may be a read error. The gene calls are TRBV12-3 or TRBV12-4 and TRBJ2-1; D might be TRBD1 (6 bases). The V end was cut by 1 base, the J end by 7 bases, with 17 bases between. The CDR3 spans 16 residues. The CDR3 DNA sequence: TGTGCCAGCAGTTTAGGGGGACAAACGGGGAATAATGAGCAGTTCTTC. Protein: CASSLGGQTGNNEQFF.

This clonotype was detected many times. This rearrangement joins TRBV10-3 to TRBJ2-2; possibly TRBD1 for D (5 bases). Germline V gene sequence: CDR1 ENHRY, CDR2 SYGVKD. The V end lost 0 bases, the J end lost 1 base, and 9 bases lay between the germline ends. The CDR3 spans 16 residues. The CDR3 here is CAISESQGGNTGELFF. DNA of the CDR3: TGTGCCATCAGTGAGTCGCAGGGCGGGAACACCGGGGAGCTGTTTTTT.

In its sample, this clonotype was seen many times. V is TRBV12-3 or TRBV12-4 and J is TRBJ2-2, with D unresolved. This CDR3 comprises 13 residues. V was clipped by 3 bases and J by 0 bases, with 2 bases between them. The CDR3 here is CASSFANTGELFF. The CDR3 nucleotides read TGTGCCAGCAGTTTCGCGAACACCGGGGAGCTGTTTTTT.

In DNA form, the CDR3 reads TGCAGCGGAACCGGGACTGTGGGGTCGAATGAGCAGTTCTTC. Translating gives CSGTGTVGSNEQFF. This sequence joins TRBV29-1 and TRBJ2-1, with D maybe TRBD2 (6 bases). In germline, CDR1 is SQVTM, CDR2 ANQGSEA. This CDR3 is 14 amino acids long. V was cut by 7 bases and J by 7 bases, with 20 bases left in between.

This chain uses TRBV20-1 with TRBJ2-7, with D tentatively TRBD1 (6 bases). Germline lookup yields CDR1 DFQATT and CDR2 SNEGSKA (reference sequence). The CDR3 is 11 residues long. The V end lost 6 bases, the J end lost 9 bases, and 15 bases lay between the germline ends. CDR3 nucleotides: TGCAGTGCCCAGGGGTCCTCGGGGCAGTACTTC. Its protein product is CSAQGSSGQYF.

Details on this clonotype: One junction end does not reproduce the germline sequence, and a read error may be involved. This sequence joins TRBV7-6 and TRBJ2-1; 7 bases agree with TRBD2. Per germline, CDR1 SGHVS and CDR2 FNYEAQ. CDR3 length: 14 residues. The CDR3 bases are TGTCCCAGCAGCGGGATCGGGAGCGTCAATGAGCAGTTCTTC. Amino acids: CPSSGIGSVNEQFF.

J is TRBJ2-1 and V is TRBV11-2, with 8 positions matching TRBD2. The CDR3 loop spans 14 amino acids. The trim removed 2 bases at V and 10 bases at J, leaving 7 bases unmatched. Germline V gives CDR1 SGHAT, CDR2 FQNNGV. Here the CDR3 DNA reads TGTGCCAGCAGCTTATGGAGCGGGAGTGGCGAGCAGTTCTTC. Amino acid sequence: CASSLWSGSGEQFF.

This clonotype has just one count. The rearrangement joins TRBV5-1 to TRBJ2-7; 8 nucleotides line up with TRBD2. The CDR3 extends over 15 amino acids. Germline V gene lookup returns CDR1 SGHRS and CDR2 YFSETQ. J lost 5 bases, V lost 4 bases, and 11 bases had no gene match. In nucleotides, the CDR3 is TGCGCCAGCAGCCGCGATCGGAGCGGGAGCGACGAGCAGTACTTC. Protein sequence: CASSRDRSGSDEQYF.

This chain connects TRBV7-9 to TRBJ2-7; TRBD1 matches at 10 bases. V dropped 5 bases and J dropped 5; count of bases not matched to a gene: 6. The germline gives CDR1 SEHNR, CDR2 FQNEAQ (reference sequence). CDR3 length: 14 amino acids. CDR3 protein: CASSKWTGGNEQYF. The CDR3 bases are TGTGCCAGCAGCAAATGGACAGGGGGAAACGAGCAGTACTTC.

This clonotype appeared many times. V is TRBV20-1 and J is TRBJ2-1, with TRBD1 matching over 9 bases. Trimming cost V 3 bases and J 4 bases; bases outside gene matches: 7. The CDR3 is 15 amino acids. The germline gives CDR1 DFQATT, CDR2 SNEGSKA (reference sequence). CDR3 protein: CSARGGTGSYNEQFF. The CDR3 DNA sequence: TGCAGTGCTAGGGGAGGGACAGGGTCATACAATGAGCAGTTCTTC.

This clonotype has only a few counts. The rearrangement joins TRBV29-1 to TRBJ2-1, with 7 bases lining up with TRBD1. The CDR3 extends over 13 amino acids. The V segment lost 7 bases and the J segment 0 bases; nucleotides outside the gene matches: 3. The germline gives CDR1 SQVTM, CDR2 ANQGSEA. The CDR3 here is CSARQGSYNEQFF. The DNA of the CDR3 is TGCAGCGCCAGACAGGGCTCCTACAATGAGCAGTTCTTC.

This clonotype was seen at least ten times. V gene TRBV20-1 combines with J gene TRBJ2-1; no definite D call. Looked up from germline, CDR1 is DFQATT and CDR2 is SNEGSKA (reference sequence). The CDR3 totals 13 residues. The CDR3 here is CSPRKSSYNEQFF. The CDR3, as DNA: TGCAGCCCCCGAAAAAGCTCCTACAATGAGCAGTTCTTC.

Many counts were recorded for this clonotype. The CDR3 coding sequence is TGTGCCACCAGTGATTTGGGGCAGGGGGACACCGGGGAGCTGTTTTTT. The encoded protein is CATSDLGQGDTGELFF. The chain joins TRBV24-1 to TRBJ2-2, with 7 bases matching TRBD1. The CDR3 extends over 16 amino acids. Germline CDR1 reads KGHDR; CDR2 reads SFDVKD. J was trimmed by 3 bases and V by 0 bases; bases with no gene match: 3.

The CDR3 bases are TGTGCCAGCAGCCGAGAAGGAGCAGCGGGAGGAATACACGAGCAGTACTTC. It translates to CASSREGAAGGIHEQYF. The V gene is TRBV3-1, the J gene TRBJ2-7; 9 nucleotides match TRBD2. CDR1 and CDR2 (germline): LGHDT, YNNKEL (reference sequence). CDR3 size: 17 residues. The ends lost 4 bases at V and 5 bases at J; junction bases unmatched: 15.

The chain recombines TRBV28 with TRBJ2-7; 8 bases are a match to TRBD1. Germline trimming cut 9 bases from V and 6 bases from J; bases unmatched to any gene: 4. The germline V gene encodes CDR1 MDHEN and CDR2 SYDVKM. The CDR3 covers 11 residues. In nucleotides, the CDR3 is TGTGCCAGTCACAGGGGGTTCGAGCAGTACTTC. This sequence encodes CASHRGFEQYF.